This T cell receptor (beta chain) is from a study of blood T cells in healthy people across ages (dated by TCRdb to between 2014 and 2017). For the study in its entirety: In model experiments, template switching captured about one uniquely barcoded TCR beta cDNA molecule for every two T cells. For two donors (one aged 18 to 30 and one aged 80 or older), the study analyzed two additional independent replicas of 1 million unique cDNA reads from the same blood draw. Donors were grouped into four age groups: young (average about 15 years), middle-aged (roughly 40), aged (over 55) and long-lived (about 82). To track age-related changes in TCR beta repertoire diversity, the study relied on deep sequencing normalized with unique cDNA molecular identifiers. Broader findings and caveats from the paper: The long-lived group showed more naive CD4+ T cells, fewer expanded clones and increased TCR diversity than the aged group, suggesting age selection. Because donor CMV infection status was unknown, age-related changes in expanded clonotypes were potentially confounded. Estimates of total diversity based on one million sequenced T cells were considered lower bounds and underestimates. As age increased, observed TCR beta diversity per million T cells dropped in a roughly linear way, and a significant reduction was already evident by age 40. Observed TCR beta diversity correlated strongly with the percentage of naive T cells measured by flow cytometry. Bulk unsorted PBMC profiling prevented conclusive comparison of naive and antigen-experienced compartments.

The donors were roughly 39 Caucasian individuals from Russia, aged roughly 6 to 100 years, who were systemically healthy. Around 10 milliliters of peripheral blood were drawn from each donor into EDTA-treated Vacutainer tubes. PBMCs were isolated by Ficoll-Paque density-gradient centrifugation, with at least 6 million obtained per sample. Trizol reagent was used to extract total RNA from the PBMCs, yielding at least 6 micrograms per sample. For every donor, an aliquot of PBMCs went through flow cytometry to measure the percentages of naive CD45RAhigh/CD27high T cells. Library preparation used 5' RACE. Sequencing was performed on an Illumina HiSeq 2500. A second 7 to 11 cycle PCR used a sample-barcoded 5' primer and a J-beta primer mix. A template-switch 5' adaptor carrying 12 random nucleotides introduced a unique molecular identifier onto each TCR beta cDNA molecule. At least 2.5 million CDR3-containing paired-end reads were obtained from each sample. The Mint cDNA synthesis kit, primed by a TRBC-specific oligonucleotide, was used to synthesize first-strand cDNA from all RNA. All cDNA was treated with uracil-DNA glycosylase and then went through a first 18-cycle PCR with the universal primers M1SS and BC2_uni_R. On the study's bioinformatics: Normalization of each sample was performed by random selection of 1 million high-quality reads, each carrying a distinct molecular identifier. Instead of being binned into consensus sequences, reads that shared molecular identifiers were thrown out. MiTCR, run with a Q25 quality threshold and the strictest error-elimination algorithm, handled CDR3 identification, clonotype clustering and error correction. A nonparametric unseen species model with Euler transformation was used to estimate a lower bound on total TCR beta diversity. TCRdb reran the public reads through fastp at Q25 and MiXCR, keeping productive beta chains. Identical CDR3 protein sequences are pooled into one entry, listed with their most common genes and DNA. The V and J calls follow TCRdb's processing rather than the paper's. The sample table shows almost 550,000 distinct CDR3 sequences, and approximately 25% are seen once. The ten largest clones take up roughly 9% of the sample.

This clonotype was seen more than once but under ten times. It lacks a known antigen. Base-call qualities are not available, and no considerably larger clone is one nucleotide away. Counted from cysteine to phenylalanine, this CDR3 has 17 amino acids. The kept DNA is CDR3 alone, 51 bases in frame from the first base. CDR1 and CDR2 were assigned from the germline V gene (reference sequence) as DFQATT and SNEGSKA. The junction carries 26 bases between V and J, which are trimmed by 6 bases and 4 bases respectively. This same sample was also taken into another study, of T cells of mothers and their children. As described in the second report: The donors were nine systemically healthy Caucasian individuals, made up of three mothers and their six children. cDNA synthesis used all of the extracted RNA, with roughly 1.5 ug of RNA in each 15 ul reaction. In the second PCR, the M1S primer introduced both the sample barcodes and 2-4 random nucleotides. Each mother yielded over 8.5 million TCR beta CDR3 reads and each child 3 million to 3.5 million reads. TCR recombination output is similarly shaped by thymic selection in related and unrelated pairs, with a minor effect exerted by inherited differences. Normalized repertoire overlap in related mother-child pairs was always slightly higher than in unrelated mother-child pairs, but the difference was never significant. No persistent microchimeric T cell clones were detected, at a sensitivity of about 100 clones per million clonotypes. The study used deep NGS to compare TCR beta repertoires of mothers and children, seeking features distinguishing related mother-child pairs from unrelated individuals. The mean age was about 37 +/- 4 years for the mothers and 11 +/- 4 years for the children. After adapter ligation was performed with NEBNext reagents, the libraries were sequenced on an Illumina HiSeq 2000 with 100+100 nt paired-end reads. To prevent cross-contamination, the mother and child libraries were prepared a month apart and were sequenced in separate runs. Between 500,000 and 2,000,000 distinct TCR beta clonotypes were identified per donor. Naive TCR beta clonotypes were estimated from low-frequency clonotypes matched to each donor's FACS-determined naive share, without sorting.

The sequenced material came from blood. The sequence joins TRBV20-1 to TRBJ2-3; 6 matching bases give a weak D call of TRBD2. This clonotype was sampled from a boy aged 5-17 years in good health. The CDR3 sequence is CSAHTYSTGGASDTQYF. In nucleotide form, the sequence is TGCAGTGCCCACACTTACTCAACGGGCGGGGCGTCAGATACGCAGTATTTT.